This T cell receptor beta chain was sequenced during a study of T cells in Graves' hyperthyroidism and ophthalmopathy. In this sample, this clonotype turned up many times. Recently diagnosed hyperthyroidism of less than 2 months' duration affected patients aged 18 to 65. Lactation, pregnancy, other autoimmune disease or uncontrolled infection excluded patients. The PBMCs were sourced from fresh peripheral blood (more than 8.5 ml). Using RNA transcripts as the source, TCR beta CDR3 regions were amplified. Primed by the HTBI set, a first-round RT-PCR was run on the TCR CDR3. From the multiplex PCR reads, TCRdb called clonotypes with MiXCR, one entry per CDR3 protein. This sample has about 690,000 distinct CDR3 sequences, with roughly a sixth found just once. The clonotype comes from a man aged 45-65 years with Graves' hyperthyroidism. Material for sequencing was blood.

Here the CDR3 DNA reads TGTGCCAGCTCACCAAATCTAGCGGGATCCTACAATGAGCAGTTCTTC. It is translated as CASSPNLAGSYNEQFF. V gene TRBV18 combines with J gene TRBJ2-1, with TRBD2 identical over 9 bases. Per the germline V gene, CDR1 is KGHSH and CDR2 is LQKENI. V shed 2 bases, J shed 1 base, and the junction held 3 bases outside the gene matches. The CDR3 sequence is 16 residues long.